This T cell receptor beta chain was sequenced in a study of OX40 agonist ivuxolimab in advanced cancers. Overall study context: Three patients, one with hepatocellular carcinoma and two with cutaneous melanoma, responded partially.

The germline V gene has CDR1 SGHRS and CDR2 YFSETQ. The CDR3 covers 14 residues. The V gene end was trimmed by 4 bases and the J gene end by 4 bases; junction bases not matched to a gene: 3. Some clones are missing from TCRdb's copy, which holds only in-frame ones; the method was immunoSEQ multiplex PCR. This table has approximately 40,000 clones, less than 85% appearing once. This TCR derives from an adult with an advanced solid tumor such as melanoma, head and neck, liver or kidney cancer. The input for sequencing was CD4+ or CD8+ T cells sorted from blood, taken in a trial of the OX40 agonist ivuxolimab. J is TRBJ2-7 and V is TRBV5-1, with 12 positions matching TRBD1. CDR3 sequence reads: CASSGGQGAYEQYF. The CDR3 DNA follows: TGCGCCAGCAGCGGGGGACAGGGGGCATACGAGCAGTACTTC.